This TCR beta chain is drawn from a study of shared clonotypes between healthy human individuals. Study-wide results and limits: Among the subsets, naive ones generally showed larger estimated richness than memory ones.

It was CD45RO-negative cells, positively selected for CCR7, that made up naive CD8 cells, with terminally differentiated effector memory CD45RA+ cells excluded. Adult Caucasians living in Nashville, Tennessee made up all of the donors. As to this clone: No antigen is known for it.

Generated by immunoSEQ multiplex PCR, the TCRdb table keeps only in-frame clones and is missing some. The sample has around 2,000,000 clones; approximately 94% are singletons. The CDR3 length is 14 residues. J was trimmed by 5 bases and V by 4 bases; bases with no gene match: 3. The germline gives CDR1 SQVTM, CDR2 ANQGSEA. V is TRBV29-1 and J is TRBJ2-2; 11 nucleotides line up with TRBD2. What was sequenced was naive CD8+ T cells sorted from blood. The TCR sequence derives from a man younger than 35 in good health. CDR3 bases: TGCAGCGTTGTCGGGACTAGCGGAACCGGGGAGCTGTTTTTT. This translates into CSVVGTSGTGELFF.